Following are 11 T cell receptor beta chains from one sample sequenced in a study of cytomegalovirus exposure and HLA in healthy donors. The PCR made use of 60 Vbeta and 13 Jbeta primers. TCRdb's table, derived via immunoSEQ multiplex PCR, lists solely in-frame clones and lacks some. The sample lists more than 90,000 clones, approximately 71% seen once, with more than 2.5% in the top ten. Sequenced material: PBMCs. The receptors originated from a man aged 45 to 65 in good health and CMV-seronegative.

This chain connects TRBV9 to TRBJ2-5; maybe TRBD1 (5 bases). This CDR3 contains 14 residues. V was pared by 3 bases and J by 5 bases, with 14 bases between. Germline CDR1 and CDR2: SGDLS and YYNGEE. The CDR3 loop is CASSEHQGYETQYF. For the CDR3, the DNA is TGTGCCAGCAGCGAACATCAGGGTTATGAGACCCAGTACTTC.

The V gene is TRBV18, the J gene TRBJ2-5; a weak D match, TRBD1 (6 bases). Germline V gene data show CDR1 as KGHSH and CDR2 as LQKENI. V was trimmed by 2 bases and J by 2 bases, leaving 12 bases between them. This CDR3 contains 15 residues. The CDR3 protein is CASSPFQDRQETQYF. Written as DNA, the CDR3 is TGTGCCAGCTCACCATTTCAGGACAGACAAGAGACCCAGTACTTC.

The chain joins TRBV28 to TRBJ1-5; D unresolved. V gave up 4 bases and J gave up 9 bases, with 16 bases separating them. In germline, CDR1 is MDHEN, CDR2 SYDVKM. The length of the CDR3 is 14 residues. The CDR3 bases are TGTGCCAGCAGTTCTCCTGAGGGTGGGCGGCCCCAGCATTTT. Protein sequence: CASSSPEGGRPQHF.

For this clone: Other DNA sequences in the same sample also yield this CDR3. The V gene is TRBV6-4, the J gene TRBJ2-2, with 14 bases fitting TRBD2. Germline CDR1 reads MRHNA; CDR2 reads SNTAGT. This CDR3 has 17 residues. The J segment lost 3 bases and the V segment lost 0 bases, leaving 0 bases of the junction unmatched. The CDR3 region has the DNA TGTGCCAGCAGTGACTCGGGACTAGCGGGAGACACCGGGGAGCTGTTTTTT. It is translated as CASSDSGLAGDTGELFF.

The chain joins TRBV11-2 to TRBJ2-1; 8 bases are shared with TRBD2. V was pared by 5 bases and J by 4 bases, with 7 bases of the junction left unmatched. The CDR3 sequence is 15 residues long. From germline, CDR1 is SGHAT and CDR2 FQNNGV. CDR3 sequence (DNA): TGTGCCAGCAGCACCATAGCGGGACGATACAATGAGCAGTTCTTC. Protein: CASSTIAGRYNEQFF. The whole variable domain, remainder taken from reference TRBV11-2 and TRBJ2-1, is EAGVAQSPRYKIIEKRQSVAFWCNPISGHATLYWYQQILGQGPKLLIQFQNNGVVDDSQLPKDRFSAERLKGVDSTLKIQPAKLEDSAVYLCASSTIAGRYNEQFFGPGTRLTVL.

The V gene is TRBV5-1, the J gene TRBJ1-6; D might be TRBD1 (5 bases). V lost 1 base and J 2 bases, leaving 13 bases between the germline ends. Germline CDR1 and CDR2: SGHRS and YFSETQ. The CDR3 is 17 amino acids. The CDR3 DNA is TGCGCCAGCAGCTTGTCTTTGACAGATGCCTATAATTCACCCCTCCACTTT. Translated: CASSLSLTDAYNSPLHF.

This chain connects TRBV30 to TRBJ1-1; TRBD1 might be the D (5 bases). V lost 5 bases and J lost 0, with 13 bases in between. The CDR3 has 14 residues. Germline assignment: CDR1 GTSNPN and CDR2 SVGIG (reference sequence). The CDR3 here is CAWSKTEMNTEAFF. The CDR3, as DNA: TGTGCCTGGTCCAAGACAGAAATGAACACTGAAGCTTTCTTT.

CDR3 DNA: TGTGCCAGCAGCCAAGATCCCCGGACTAGCGGGAGGTTTGGTGAGCAGTTCTTC. This sequence encodes CASSQDPRTSGRFGEQFF. The rearrangement links TRBV4-2 to TRBJ2-1, with 14 bases matching TRBD2. V was pared by 0 bases and J by 9 bases, with 10 bases of the junction left unmatched. The germline V gene encodes CDR1 LGHNA and CDR2 YNFKEQ. CDR3 size: 18 residues.

A single count supports this clone. The junction and the germline gene differ at one end; a read error may be behind it. In DNA form, the CDR3 reads TGTGCCATCAGTGATGTGAGGGACAGTTCGTTTGACTTC. Translating it yields CAISDVRDSSFDF. The chain couples TRBV10-3 to TRBJ1-2, with 7 nucleotides matching TRBD1. This CDR3 spans 13 amino acids. Germline-derived CDR1 and CDR2 are ENHRY and SYGVKD.

This chain links TRBV28 with TRBJ1-1, with 8 bases lining up with TRBD1. Germline CDR1 reads MDHEN; CDR2 reads SYDVKM. This CDR3 has 12 residues. V lost 6 bases and J lost 7; bases outside the gene matches: 4. The CDR3 sequence is CASSRGHNEAFF. The CDR3 DNA reads as TGTGCCAGCAGCAGGGGGCATAATGAAGCTTTCTTT.

This clone was found a few times. This rearrangement joins TRBV29-1 to TRBJ2-2; D is unclear. The V and J ends lost 7 bases and 6 bases respectively, with 15 bases between them. Germline assignment: CDR1 SQVTM and CDR2 ANQGSEA. This CDR3 has 13 residues. The DNA for the CDR3 is TGCAGCGCCGTGCTGAGCATGGCCGGGGAGCTGTTTTTT. Its translation is CSAVLSMAGELFF.